These T cell receptor beta chains were read from a single sample in a study of shared clonotypes between healthy human individuals. Method: immunoSEQ multiplex PCR; TCRdb's copy keeps in-frame clones and lacks some. The table includes some 500,000 clones, 77% detected once. The source material was PBMCs. These TCRs come from a woman between 35 and 50 years old in good health. Some clones in this sample may be carry-over from other donors' samples. Each CDR3 is given with its conserved first and last residue. A D gene is named only where the DNA matches it firmly. The size field is filled for only some rows; it gives once, few, many or a size class.

j_call d_call clone_size v_call cdr3_nt cdr3_aa
TRBJ1-2 TRBD1 few TRBV28 TGTGCCAGCAGTTCAATTGGACAGGGGGCGGATGGCTACACCTTC CASSSIGQGADGYTF
TRBJ2-3 . . TRBV11-2 TGTGCCAGCAGCTTAGATCCTGGGACAGATACGCAGTATTTT CASSLDPGTDTQYF
TRBJ2-1 . . TRBV11-2 TGTGCCAGCAGCTCTAGGGGGGGGCAGTCCTCGGACAATGAGCAGTTCTTC CASSSRGGQSSDNEQFF
TRBJ2-2 TRBD2 many TRBV29-1 TGCAGCGTTGAAGAAACTAGCGGGAGCGGCGGGGAGCTGTTTTTT CSVEETSGSGGELFF
TRBJ1-1 . . TRBV11-2 TGTGCCAGCAGCTTAGATCGGGGAGGGAGGGTGAACACTGAAGCTTTCTTT CASSLDRGGRVNTEAFF
TRBJ1-1 . . TRBV4-3 TGCGCCAGCAGCCCTGGGACCCGGAACACTGAAGCTTTCTTT CASSPGTRNTEAFF
TRBJ2-7 . . TRBV5-1 TGCGCCAGCAGCTTGGCGGGGTCCCCCTCCTACGAGCAGTACTTC CASSLAGSPSYEQYF
TRBJ2-2 . few TRBV30 TGTGCCTGGACCCCAAGGGGCAGGGGCCACACCGGGGAGCTGTTTTTT CAWTPRGRGHTGELFF
TRBJ2-1 TRBD2 . TRBV11-2 TGTGCCAGCGCTTTCGAAGGACTAGCGTGGAATGAGCAGTTCTTC CASAFEGLAWNEQFF
TRBJ2-7 TRBD2 many TRBV2 TGTGCCAGCAGTGTCGTGGGAGGGCCTGAGCAGTACTTC CASSVVGGPEQYF
TRBJ2-1 . . TRBV20-1 TGCAGTGCTAGCCCTGGCAATGAGCAGTTCTTC CSASPGNEQFF
TRBJ2-3 . . TRBV4-1 TGCGCCAGCAGCCGTCCGGGCGGAGGCACAGATACGCAGTATTTT CASSRPGGGTDTQYF
TRBJ2-7 . once TRBV7-6 TGTGCCAGCAGTTCTAGCCTTGCCCACGAGCAGTACTTC CASSSSLAHEQYF
TRBJ2-7 TRBD2 . TRBV5-4 TGTGCCAGCAGGGATGGGACTAGCGGGAGTCTTTACTCCTACGAGCAGTACTTC CASRDGTSGSLYSYEQYF
TRBJ2-2 TRBD1 . TRBV29-1 TGCAGCGTTGACAAAGAGGGGACAGGGGGCACGGGCGGGGAGCTGTTTTTT CSVDKEGTGGTGGELFF
TRBJ2-3 . . TRBV7-6 TGTGCCAGCAGCGTACGACAGGTGGATACGCAGTATTTT CASSVRQVDTQYF
TRBJ2-1 . . TRBV25-1 TGTGCCAGCAAAGGGGACGCTTACAATGAGCAGTTCTTC CASKGDAYNEQFF
TRBJ1-4 . . TRBV7-3 TGTGCCAGCAGCTTATTCGCAGGTGAAAAACTGTTTTTT CASSLFAGEKLFF
TRBJ1-6 . . TRBV18 TGTGCCAGCTCACAAGGGGCGCTGGGCAATTCACCCCTCCACTTT CASSQGALGNSPLHF
TRBJ2-2 . . TRBV5-4 TGTGCCAGCAGCTCGGGGGGCAGCTTCACCGGGGAGCTGTTTTTT CASSSGGSFTGELFF
TRBJ2-5 . . TRBV7-3 TGTGCCAGCAGCTTAAACGGGTTTGAGACCCAGTACTTC CASSLNGFETQYF
TRBJ2-5 TRBD2 . TRBV18 TGTGCCAGCTCACCCACTAGCGGAAGAATACAAGAGACCCAGTACTTC CASSPTSGRIQETQYF
TRBJ2-1 TRBD1 . TRBV18 TGTGCCAGCTCACCCGGACAGGGCTATGAGCAGTTCTTC CASSPGQGYEQFF
TRBJ2-1 TRBD2 once TRBV5-1 TGCGCCAGCAGCTTGGCTTCTAGCGGGACTTACAATGAGCAGTTCTTC CASSLASSGTYNEQFF
TRBJ2-7 TRBD2 . TRBV6-1 TGTGCCAGCAGTGAACGGGCGGGAGGGCCGGGCGAGCAGTACTTC CASSERAGGPGEQYF
TRBJ1-4 . . TRBV7-9 TGTGCCAGCAGTCACAATGAAAAACTGTTTTTT CASSHNEKLFF
TRBJ2-3 . once TRBV25-1 TGTGCCAGCAGTGAATTTGTGGGCGGGAGCACAGATACGCAGTATTTT CASSEFVGGSTDTQYF
TRBJ2-3 . once TRBV10-3 TGTGCCATCAGTGAGCAGGCTAATACGCAGTATTTT CAISEQANTQYF
TRBJ2-7 . . TRBV5-1 TGCGCCAGCAGCTTGGCCGCAGGAAACTACGAGCAGTACTTC CASSLAAGNYEQYF
TRBJ2-6 . once TRBV5-4 TGTGCCAGCAGCTTGGATGGGGCCGCTGGGGCCAACGTCCTGACTTTC CASSLDGAAGANVLTF
TRBJ2-7 . once TRBV13 TGTGCCAGCAGCTTACAGGACTATGGTTCGAACGAGCAGTACTTC CASSLQDYGSNEQYF
TRBJ2-7 . . TRBV5-6 TGTGCCAGCAGCTTGGCACAGGGTTCTTACGAGCAGTACTTC CASSLAQGSYEQYF
TRBJ1-2 TRBD1 . TRBV27 TGTGCCAGCAGTCGGGACAGGGACTATGGCTACACCTTC CASSRDRDYGYTF
TRBJ2-7 . . TRBV5-4 TGTGCCAGCAGCCCTAGCGTGGCCTACGAGCAGTACTTC CASSPSVAYEQYF
TRBJ2-7 TRBD2 . TRBV7-8 TGTGCCAGCAGCTTAGATAGCGGGAGCATCGACGAGCAGTACTTC CASSLDSGSIDEQYF
TRBJ2-3 TRBD1 . TRBV12-5 TGTGCTAGTGGAAACTCCGGGACAGGGGCTTTTGATACGCAGTATTTT CASGNSGTGAFDTQYF
TRBJ1-5 TRBD1 . TRBV28 TGTGCCAGCATGACTAAGGGGGCTCAGCCCCAGCATTTT CASMTKGAQPQHF
TRBJ2-7 TRBD1 . TRBV6-1 TGTGCCAGCAGTGCCGGACAGGGATTATACGAGCAGTACTTC CASSAGQGLYEQYF
TRBJ2-5 . . TRBV5-1 TGCGCCAGCAGCTTGGTGGGGACCCAAGAGACCCAGTACTTC CASSLVGTQETQYF
TRBJ2-2 . . TRBV29-1 TGCAGCGTAGCTGGCGGGGACGGGGGAGCCGGGGAGCTGTTTTTT CSVAGGDGGAGELFF